Listed here are 26 T cell receptor beta chains from one sample, sequenced in a study of blood T cells in healthy people across ages. Then a second PCR, running roughly 7 to 11 cycles, was carried out with a sample-barcoded 5' primer and a J-beta primer mix. One entry per CDR3 protein results from TCRdb running MiXCR on the 5' RACE reads. The table includes 650,000 to 800,000 distinct CDR3 sequences, 40% to 50% detected once. The specimen was blood. The receptors originated from a man between 60 and 75 years old in good health.

This chain links TRBV27 with TRBJ1-2, with 7 nucleotides matching TRBD1. Germline V gene lookup returns CDR1 MNHEY and CDR2 SMNVEV (reference sequence). After removal of 2 bases from V and 4 bases from J, the junction contained 4 bases not matched to a gene. The CDR3 is 14 residues long. CDR3 sequence reads: CASSLLGTAYGYTF. The CDR3 nucleotides are TGTGCCAGCAGTTTACTGGGGACAGCCTATGGCTACACCTTC.

V gene TRBV12-3 or TRBV12-4 combines with J gene TRBJ2-3, with D possibly TRBD1 on 6 matching bases. V lost 5 bases and J lost 4, with 10 bases in between. This CDR3 is 13 amino acids long. The CDR3 here is CASSAGEPDTQYF. CDR3 DNA sequence: TGTGCCAGCAGTGCAGGGGAGCCAGATACGCAGTATTTT.

V is TRBV6-2 or TRBV6-3 and J is TRBJ2-1; D possibly corresponds to TRBD2 (5 bases). Germline-derived CDR1 and CDR2 are MNHEY and SVGEGT. V dropped 3 bases and J dropped 8 bases, with 17 bases sitting between them. The CDR3 covers 15 residues. The CDR3 nucleotides read TGTGCCAGCAGTTATCGGGTTAGCGTCTTAGATGAGCAGTTCTTC. Encoded protein: CASSYRVSVLDEQFF.

The chain employs TRBV2 and TRBJ2-3; 9 bases map to TRBD2. Germline lookup yields CDR1 SNHLY and CDR2 FYNNEI. The trim removed 5 bases at V and 1 base at J, leaving 4 bases unmatched. The CDR3 loop spans 15 amino acids. CDR3 nucleotides: TGTGCCAGCAGTACACGACTAGCGGGCACAGATACGCAGTATTTT. This sequence encodes CASSTRLAGTDTQYF.

The chain employs TRBV2 and TRBJ2-3; 7 bases fit TRBD2. CDR3 length: 15 residues. Germline V gives CDR1 SNHLY, CDR2 FYNNEI. The junction had 11 bases not matched to a gene; V was cut back by 9 bases and J by 2 bases. CDR3 DNA: TGTGCCAGTTCTAACAAGCGGGGAGACACAGATACGCAGTATTTT. Its protein is CASSNKRGDTDTQYF.

This clonotype was seen a few times. The V call is TRBV11-2, the J call TRBJ2-4; 7 bases agree with TRBD1. The CDR3 contains 16 residues. The V gene end was trimmed by 5 bases and the J gene end by 0 bases; junction bases not matched to a gene: 7. In germline, CDR1 is SGHAT, CDR2 FQNNGV. CDR3 region: CASSLTGDLAKNIQYF. In DNA form, the CDR3 reads TGTGCCAGCAGCCTTACAGGGGATTTAGCCAAAAACATTCAGTACTTC.

This clonotype was seen at least ten times. The chain couples TRBV7-2 to TRBJ2-5; 11 bases are shared with TRBD2. V shed 4 bases, J shed 5 bases, and the junction held 12 bases outside the gene matches. Germline CDR1 reads SGHTA; CDR2 reads FQGNSA. The CDR3 extends over 17 amino acids. The CDR3 here is CASSSSSGGLQGETQYF. For the CDR3, the DNA is TGTGCCAGCAGCTCATCTAGCGGGGGGCTCCAAGGGGAGACCCAGTACTTC.

This clonotype occurred many times. V usage is TRBV11-2 and J usage is TRBJ1-1; D ambiguous. V dropped 0 bases and J dropped 0 bases, with 8 bases sitting between them. This CDR3 spans 15 amino acids. The germline V gene encodes CDR1 SGHAT and CDR2 FQNNGV. The CDR3 is CASSLDPGMNTEAFF. The CDR3 DNA reads TGTGCCAGCAGCTTAGATCCGGGGATGAACACTGAAGCTTTCTTT.

The chain is built from TRBV7-2 and TRBJ2-1; unclear D gene. The germline V and J ends were trimmed by 4 bases and 0 bases, with 4 bases remaining between them. The CDR3 has 13 residues. Germline V lookup: CDR1 SGHTA, CDR2 FQGNSA. The CDR3 sequence is CASSSISYNEQFF. The DNA for the CDR3 is TGTGCCAGCAGCTCCATCTCCTACAATGAGCAGTTCTTC. Supplemented by reference TRBV7-2 and TRBJ2-1, the full variable domain reads GAGVSQSPSNKVTEKGKDVELRCDPISGHTALYWYRQSLGQGLEFLIYFQGNSAPDKSGLPSDRFSAERTGGSVSTLTIQRTQQEDSAVYLCASSSISYNEQFFGPGTRLTVL.

The chain joins TRBV6-5 to TRBJ2-7; TRBD2 aligns across 12 bases. This CDR3 comprises 15 residues. V dropped 6 bases and J dropped 3; count of bases not matched to a gene: 6. Germline values: CDR1 MNHEY, CDR2 SVGAGI. CDR3 region: CASRKPGLAGYEQYF. In DNA form, the CDR3 reads TGTGCCAGCAGAAAACCGGGACTAGCGGGCTACGAGCAGTACTTC.

The chain recombines TRBV7-9 with TRBJ2-1, with 11 bases lining up with TRBD2. Germline V gene sequence: CDR1 SEHNR, CDR2 FQNEAQ (reference sequence). The CDR3 totals 16 residues. Trimming cost V 3 bases and J 4 bases; bases outside gene matches: 5. In nucleotides, the CDR3 is TGTGCCAGCAGCTTGACTAGCGGGGCTACTTACAATGAGCAGTTCTTC. It codes for CASSLTSGATYNEQFF.

This clonotype occurred a few times. This chain links TRBV12-3 or TRBV12-4 with TRBJ2-7; a possible D gene is TRBD1 (6 bases). This CDR3 has 17 amino acids. V lost 5 bases, J lost 2 bases, and 22 bases lay in between. The CDR3 DNA is TGTGCCAGCAGTCCGCCCAAAGCCGGGACACCGCCCTACGAGCAGTACTTC. This gives the protein CASSPPKAGTPPYEQYF.

This clonotype was recorded a few times. CDR3 nucleotides: TGTGCCAGCAGTCGTTACAGGGAAGAGACCCAGTACTTC. This gives the protein CASSRYREETQYF. The V gene is TRBV12-3 or TRBV12-4, the J gene TRBJ2-5; weak D call: TRBD1 (6 bases). This CDR3 spans 13 amino acids. Trimming shortened V by 5 bases and J by 3 bases, and 10 bases separated the two germline ends.

This clonotype has more than one count but fewer than ten. The chain is built from TRBV4-3 and TRBJ2-1; 9 bases fit TRBD2. The CDR3 extends over 20 amino acids. Trimming took 2 bases from V and 5 from J; bases not matched to a gene: 19. Germline V lookup: CDR1 LGHNA, CDR2 YSLEER. The CDR3 nucleotides are TGCGCCAGCAGCCAAAAAGCTCCTACCTTTAGCGGGGGCCTGAACAATGAGCAGTTCTTC. Protein sequence: CASSQKAPTFSGGLNNEQFF.

This clonotype has a count of ten or more. V and J are TRBV5-1 and TRBJ2-5; either TRBD1 or TRBD2 may fit D (5 bases each). V lost 4 bases to trimming and J lost 1 base, with 8 bases between them. The CDR3 totals 13 residues. The germline V gene encodes CDR1 SGHRS and CDR2 YFSETQ. The CDR3 reads CASSRDGQETQYF. Written as DNA, the CDR3 is TGCGCCAGCAGCCGGGACGGCCAAGAGACCCAGTACTTC.

The V gene is TRBV10-1, the J gene TRBJ2-3; weak D call: TRBD1 (6 bases). The CDR3 is made up of 14 amino acids. The V and J ends lost 3 bases and 6 bases respectively, with 13 bases between them. Per germline, CDR1 WNHNN and CDR2 SYGVQD (reference sequence). CDR3: CASSEGQTRDTQYF. The CDR3 coding sequence is TGCGCCAGCAGTGAAGGACAGACTCGGGATACGCAGTATTTT.

The rearrangement links TRBV6-2 or TRBV6-3 to TRBJ2-4; D perhaps matches TRBD2 (7 bases). V was cut by 6 bases and J by 1 base, with 16 bases left in between. The CDR3 length is 16 residues. Per the germline V gene, CDR1 is MNHEY and CDR2 is SVGEGT. CDR3 residues: CASRSTWGGAKNIQYF. CDR3 coding DNA: TGTGCCAGCAGAAGCACTTGGGGGGGCGCCAAAAACATTCAGTACTTC.

This clonotype was seen more than once but under ten times. This chain joins TRBV11-2 and TRBJ2-7, with D possibly matching TRBD1 (6 bases). CDR3 length equals 17 residues. Per germline, CDR1 SGHAT and CDR2 FQNNGV. V was clipped by 0 bases and J by 3 bases, with 18 bases between them. The CDR3 nucleotides read TGTGCCAGCAGCTTAGATCGCCCAGGATCCAGGGGCTACGAGCAGTACTTC. Translation gives CASSLDRPGSRGYEQYF.

There are a few counts of this clonotype. This chain links TRBV7-2 with TRBJ2-5; 8 bases are a match to TRBD2. The trim removed 11 bases at V and 4 bases at J, leaving 15 bases unmatched. The length of the CDR3 is 15 residues. Germline V gene sequence: CDR1 SGHTA, CDR2 FQGNSA. The CDR3: CAGALGRGDRETQYF. The CDR3 bases are TGTGCCGGTGCCCTGGGGCGGGGGGACCGAGAGACCCAGTACTTC.

This clonotype has only one observation. The chain employs TRBV20-1 and TRBJ2-5; D possibly uses TRBD1 or TRBD2 (5 bases each). The V gene lost 0 bases and the J gene lost 1 base, with 12 bases spanning the gap. The CDR3 is made up of 15 amino acids. Germline CDR1 is DFQATT and CDR2 is SNEGSKA (reference sequence). CDR3 sequence (DNA): TGCAGTGCTAGAGATGCGAGGGGAGTCCAAGAGACCCAGTACTTC. Translating it yields CSARDARGVQETQYF.

Only a few counts were recorded for this clonotype. The chain combines TRBV4-3 with TRBJ1-1; TRBD1 aligns across 8 bases. Germline V lookup: CDR1 LGHNA, CDR2 YSLEER. The CDR3 runs to 16 residues. With V trimmed by 3 bases and J by 0 bases, 6 bases remained unmatched. CDR3 loop: CASSQTGAGMNTEAFF. DNA for the CDR3: TGCGCCAGCAGCCAGACAGGGGCAGGAATGAACACTGAAGCTTTCTTT.

This clonotype occurred many times. The J gene is TRBJ2-5, the V gene TRBV7-2, with 9 positions matching TRBD1. Germline CDR1 and CDR2: SGHTA and FQGNSA. Unmatched junction bases numbered 6, after V lost 3 bases and J lost 4 bases. CDR3 length equals 15 residues. The CDR3 loop is CASSFEGQGGETQYF. The CDR3 region has the DNA TGTGCCAGCAGCTTCGAGGGACAGGGAGGAGAGACCCAGTACTTC.

The chain employs TRBV4-1 and TRBJ2-7; tentative D call: TRBD1 (6 bases). The DNA end is a closer match to TRBJ2-5, so the J assignment may be wrong. Germline V gene lookup returns CDR1 MGHRA and CDR2 YSYEKL. This CDR3 is built from 16 residues. The CDR3 nucleotides read TGCGCCAGCAGCCAGACCGGACAGATGCCGGTGAAGACCCAGTACTTC. It translates to CASSQTGQMPVKTQYF.

This sequence joins TRBV27 and TRBJ2-5; 7 positions match TRBD1. Gene TRBJ2-7 matches the end of the DNA better, so the J call may be wrong. The CDR3 runs to 14 residues. Germline values: CDR1 MNHEY, CDR2 SMNVEV (reference sequence). CDR3 amino acids: CASSSGQVAYEQYF. The CDR3 DNA follows: TGTGCCAGCAGTTCCGGACAGGTTGCCTACGAGCAGTACTTC.

Remarks on this clonotype: A read error may explain this, as a much larger clone is one base away. This sequence joins TRBV4-1 and TRBJ2-7, with TRBD1 identical over 8 bases. Germline loops: CDR1 MGHRA, CDR2 YSYEKL. V was clipped by 0 bases and J by 2 bases; unmatched bases: 3. The CDR3 has 15 amino acids. CDR3 loop: CASSQDQGAAYEQYF. Written as DNA, the CDR3 is TGCGCCAGCAGCCAAGATCAGGGGGCTGCCTACGAGCAGTACTTC.

This CDR3 reads CASSQDAGGTEAFF. CDR3 in DNA: TGCGCCAGCAGCCAAGATGCGGGGGGCACTGAAGCTTTCTTT. J is TRBJ1-1 and V is TRBV4-3; weak D call: TRBD1 (5 bases). Trimming left V 0 bases short and J 4 bases short, with 9 bases between. Germline V gives CDR1 LGHNA, CDR2 YSLEER. This CDR3 is 14 amino acids long.